This section outlines one T cell receptor beta chain sequence together with its context. Patients from Seattle were sampled longitudinally, starting during active infection. These data are taken from a study of blood T cell repertoires in COVID-19. Background on the study: Donors in the United States, Italy and Spain gave samples during acute or convalescent COVID-19. T cells, B-cell-depleted T cells, or PBMCs supplied cDNA or gDNA.

Under the authors' procedure: The assay estimated nucleated cells by amplifying reference gene primers. Libraries were prepared by immunoSEQ multiplex PCR; TCRdb keeps only in-frame clonotypes and omits some of them. Clone size and the V and J calls come from that table; the DNA yielded D and trimming. The sample yields under 200,000 clones, about 86% seen once. Per the germline V gene, CDR1 is ENHRY and CDR2 is SYGVKD. The CDR3 is made up of 15 amino acids. V shed 4 bases and J 2 bases; nucleotides not matched to a gene: 8. V is TRBV10-3 and J is TRBJ2-7; TRBD1 agrees at 7 bases. The receptor's source is a woman aged 55-70 years with COVID-19, enrolled during active disease. What was sequenced was peripheral blood. CDR3 bases: TGTGCCATCAGTGGTCCGGGCAGGGGGACCTACGAGCAGTACTTC. This encodes CAISGPGRGTYEQYF.